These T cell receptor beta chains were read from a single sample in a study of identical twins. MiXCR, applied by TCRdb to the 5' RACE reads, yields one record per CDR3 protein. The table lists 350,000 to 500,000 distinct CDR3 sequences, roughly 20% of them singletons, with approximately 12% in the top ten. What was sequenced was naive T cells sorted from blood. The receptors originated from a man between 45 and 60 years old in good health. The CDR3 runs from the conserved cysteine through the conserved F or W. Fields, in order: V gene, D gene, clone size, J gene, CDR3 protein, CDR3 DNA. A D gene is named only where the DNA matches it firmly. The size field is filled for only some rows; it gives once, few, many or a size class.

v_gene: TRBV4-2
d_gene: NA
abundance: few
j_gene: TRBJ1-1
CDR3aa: CASRGPQGNTEAFF
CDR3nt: TGTGCCAGCAGAGGGCCCCAGGGGAACACTGAAGCTTTCTTT

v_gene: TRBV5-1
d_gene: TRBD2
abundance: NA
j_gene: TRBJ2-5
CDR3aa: CASSRYSGSGETQYF
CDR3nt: TGCGCCAGCAGCCGGTACAGCGGGAGTGGGGAGACCCAGTACTTC

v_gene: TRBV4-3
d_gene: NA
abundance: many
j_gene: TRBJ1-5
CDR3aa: CASSQDYTSDSNQPQHF
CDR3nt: TGCGCCAGCAGCCAAGATTATACATCGGACAGCAATCAGCCCCAGCATTTT

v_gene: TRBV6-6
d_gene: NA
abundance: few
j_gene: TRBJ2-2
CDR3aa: CASNTGLVGELFF
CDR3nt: TGTGCCAGCAACACAGGGTTGGTCGGGGAGCTGTTTTTT

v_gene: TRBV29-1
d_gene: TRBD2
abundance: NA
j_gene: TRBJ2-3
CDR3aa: CSVDASGSPTDTQYF
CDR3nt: TGCAGCGTTGATGCTAGCGGGAGCCCCACAGATACGCAGTATTTT

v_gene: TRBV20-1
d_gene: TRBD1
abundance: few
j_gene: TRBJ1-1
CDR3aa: CSARDTDRVTEAFF
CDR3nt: TGCAGTGCTAGAGATACGGACAGGGTTACTGAAGCTTTCTTT

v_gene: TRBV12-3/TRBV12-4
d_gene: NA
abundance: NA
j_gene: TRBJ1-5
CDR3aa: CASSFRRNVSNQPQHF
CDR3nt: TGTGCCAGCAGTTTTAGAAGGAACGTTAGCAATCAGCCCCAGCATTTT

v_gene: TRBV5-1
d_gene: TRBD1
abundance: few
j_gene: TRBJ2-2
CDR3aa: CASSLAPDRVSVGELFF
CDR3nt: TGCGCCAGCAGCTTGGCCCCGGACAGGGTTTCGGTCGGGGAGCTGTTTTTT

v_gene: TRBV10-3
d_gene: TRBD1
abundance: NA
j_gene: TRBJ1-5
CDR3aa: CAISQDRAHYSNQPQHF
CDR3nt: TGTGCCATCAGTCAGGACAGGGCCCATTATAGCAATCAGCCCCAGCATTTT

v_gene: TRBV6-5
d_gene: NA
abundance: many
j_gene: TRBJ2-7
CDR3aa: CASTKLEQYF
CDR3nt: TGTGCCAGCACTAAGCTGGAGCAGTACTTC

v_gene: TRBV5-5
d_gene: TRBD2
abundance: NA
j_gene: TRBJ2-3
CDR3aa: CASLAGGTDTQYF
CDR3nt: TGTGCCAGCCTAGCGGGGGGAACAGATACGCAGTATTTT

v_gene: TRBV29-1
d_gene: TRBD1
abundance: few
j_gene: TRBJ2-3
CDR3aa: CSVTGADTQYF
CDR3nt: TGCAGCGTTACAGGGGCAGATACGCAGTATTTT

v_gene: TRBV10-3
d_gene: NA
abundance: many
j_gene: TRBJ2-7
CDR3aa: CAISEAQTYEQYF
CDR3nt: TGTGCCATCAGTGAAGCACAGACCTACGAGCAGTACTTC

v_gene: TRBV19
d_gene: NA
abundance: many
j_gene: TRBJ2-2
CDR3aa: CASSIGGNTGELFF
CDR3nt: TGTGCCAGTAGTATCGGCGGGAACACCGGGGAGCTGTTTTTT

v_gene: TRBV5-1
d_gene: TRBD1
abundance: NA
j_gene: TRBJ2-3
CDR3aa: CASGGQFTDTQYF
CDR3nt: TGCGCCAGCGGGGGACAGTTCACAGATACGCAGTATTTT

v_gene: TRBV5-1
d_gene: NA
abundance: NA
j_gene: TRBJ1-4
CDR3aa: CASSWQGEEKLFF
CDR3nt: TGCGCCAGCAGTTGGCAGGGTGAGGAAAAACTGTTTTTT

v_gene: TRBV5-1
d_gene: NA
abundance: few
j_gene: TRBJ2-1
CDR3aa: CASSLGIVGDEQFF
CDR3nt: TGCGCCAGCAGCCTTGGGATAGTAGGCGATGAGCAGTTCTTC

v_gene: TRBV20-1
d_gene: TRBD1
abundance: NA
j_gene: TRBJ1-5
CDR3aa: CSGTAGSRGGQPQHF
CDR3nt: TGCAGTGGCACCGCGGGGTCCAGGGGGGGCCAGCCCCAGCATTTT

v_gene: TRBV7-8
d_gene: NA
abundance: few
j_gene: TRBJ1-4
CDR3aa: CASSLEGSNEKLFF
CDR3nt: TGTGCCAGCAGCTTAGAAGGCAGTAATGAAAAACTGTTTTTT

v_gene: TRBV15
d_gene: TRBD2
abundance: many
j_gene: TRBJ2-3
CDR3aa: CATSRDWGRAGATQYF
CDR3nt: TGTGCCACCAGCAGAGATTGGGGGAGGGCCGGTGCCACGCAGTATTTT

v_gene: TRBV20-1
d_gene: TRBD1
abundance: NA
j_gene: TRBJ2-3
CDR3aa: CSAGDRGTDTQYF
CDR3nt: TGCAGTGCTGGGGACAGGGGGACAGATACGCAGTATTTT

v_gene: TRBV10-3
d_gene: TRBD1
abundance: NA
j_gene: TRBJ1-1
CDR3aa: CAISETPGQGKTEAFF
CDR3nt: TGTGCCATCAGTGAAACTCCGGGACAGGGAAAAACTGAAGCTTTCTTT

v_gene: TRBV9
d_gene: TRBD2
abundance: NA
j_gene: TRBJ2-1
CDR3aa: CASSVGGGGAYNEQFF
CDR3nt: TGTGCCAGCAGCGTAGGAGGCGGGGGGGCCTACAATGAGCAGTTCTTC

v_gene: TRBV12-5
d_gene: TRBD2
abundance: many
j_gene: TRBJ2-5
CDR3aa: CASGLGVAGGPETQYF
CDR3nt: TGTGCTAGTGGTTTGGGAGTGGCGGGAGGGCCGGAGACCCAGTACTTC

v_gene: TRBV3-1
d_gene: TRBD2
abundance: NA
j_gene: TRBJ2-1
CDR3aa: CASKAGVHNEQFF
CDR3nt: TGTGCCAGCAAAGCGGGAGTTCACAATGAGCAGTTCTTC

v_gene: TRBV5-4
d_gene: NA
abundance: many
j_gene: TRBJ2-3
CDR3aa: CASSLDSERETQYF
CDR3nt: TGTGCCAGCAGCTTGGACTCCGAAAGGGAAACCCAGTATTTT

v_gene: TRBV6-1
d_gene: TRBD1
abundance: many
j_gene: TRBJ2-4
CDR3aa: CASRSRRGQGKNIQYF
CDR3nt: TGTGCCAGCAGATCCCGTAGGGGGCAGGGCAAAAACATTCAGTACTTC

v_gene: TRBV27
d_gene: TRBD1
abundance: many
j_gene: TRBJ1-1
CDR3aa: CASSRQGPTTGGGGTEAFF
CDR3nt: TGTGCCAGCAGCCGGCAAGGGCCAACAACAGGGGGCGGGGGCACTGAAGCTTTCTTT

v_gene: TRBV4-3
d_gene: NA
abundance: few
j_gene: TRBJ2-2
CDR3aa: CASSLLQGPGELFF
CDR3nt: TGCGCCAGCAGCCTACTACAGGGTCCCGGGGAGCTGTTTTTT

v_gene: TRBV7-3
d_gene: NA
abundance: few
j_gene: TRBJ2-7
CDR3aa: CASSSPPGFASYEQYF
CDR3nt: TGTGCCAGCAGCTCCCCCCCGGGGTTCGCTTCCTACGAGCAGTACTTC

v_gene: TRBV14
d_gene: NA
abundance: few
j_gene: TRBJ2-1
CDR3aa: CASSQTRALTGNEQFF
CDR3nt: TGTGCCAGCAGCCAGACCCGCGCTTTGACGGGCAATGAGCAGTTCTTC

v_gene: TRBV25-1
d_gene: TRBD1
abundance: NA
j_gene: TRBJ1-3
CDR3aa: CASSESGTGGNTIYF
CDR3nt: TGTGCCAGCAGTGAATCAGGGACAGGTGGAAACACCATATATTTT

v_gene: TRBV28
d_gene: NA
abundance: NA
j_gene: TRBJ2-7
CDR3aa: CASSSTESYEQYF
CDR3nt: TGTGCCAGCAGTTCAACAGAGTCCTACGAGCAGTACTTC

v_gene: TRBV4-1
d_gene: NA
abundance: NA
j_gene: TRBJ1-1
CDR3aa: CASSQATPGRLNTEAFF
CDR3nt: TGCGCCAGCAGCCAAGCCACCCCTGGACGGTTGAACACTGAAGCTTTCTTT

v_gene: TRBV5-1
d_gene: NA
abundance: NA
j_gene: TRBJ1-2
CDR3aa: CASSLGDTVYGYTF
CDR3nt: TGCGCCAGCAGCTTGGGTGACACGGTATATGGCTACACCTTC

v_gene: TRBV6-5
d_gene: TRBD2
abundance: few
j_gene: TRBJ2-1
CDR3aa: CASSYWGTSGRNEQFF
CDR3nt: TGTGCCAGCAGTTACTGGGGGACTAGCGGGAGGAATGAGCAGTTCTTC

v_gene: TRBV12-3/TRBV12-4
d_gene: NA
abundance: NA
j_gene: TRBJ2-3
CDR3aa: CASSPQLAGDTQYF
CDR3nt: TGTGCCAGCAGCCCACAGCTAGCAGGAGATACGCAGTATTTT

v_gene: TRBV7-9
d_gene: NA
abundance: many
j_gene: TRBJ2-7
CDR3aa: CASSSLWGAYEQYF
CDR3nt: TGTGCCAGCAGCTCCTTATGGGGGGCCTACGAGCAGTACTTC

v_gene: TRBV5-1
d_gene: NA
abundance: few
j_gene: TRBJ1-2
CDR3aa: CASSSTGVYGYTF
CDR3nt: TGCGCCAGCAGCTCCACGGGGGTCTATGGCTACACCTTC

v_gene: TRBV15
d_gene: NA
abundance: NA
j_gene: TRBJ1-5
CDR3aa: CATSPNRVGQPQHF
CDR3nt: TGTGCCACCAGCCCGAACAGGGTGGGTCAGCCCCAGCATTTT

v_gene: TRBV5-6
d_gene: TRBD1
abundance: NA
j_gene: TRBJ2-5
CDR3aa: CASLPKRQGVEETQYF
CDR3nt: TGTGCCAGCCTCCCGAAAAGACAGGGGGTAGAGGAGACCCAGTACTTC

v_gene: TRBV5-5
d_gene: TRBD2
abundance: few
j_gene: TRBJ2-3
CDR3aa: CASSLDTAGGVDTQYF
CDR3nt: TGTGCCAGCAGCTTGGATACGGCGGGGGGGGTTGATACGCAGTATTTT

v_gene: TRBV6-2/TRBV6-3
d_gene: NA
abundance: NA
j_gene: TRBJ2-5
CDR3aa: CASSRSWSKETQYF
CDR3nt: TGTGCCAGTTCTAGATCTTGGAGCAAAGAGACCCAGTACTTC

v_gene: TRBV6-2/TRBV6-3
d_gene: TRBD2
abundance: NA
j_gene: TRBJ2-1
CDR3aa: CATRTSGSYNEQFF
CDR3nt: TGTGCCACAAGAACTAGCGGCTCCTACAATGAGCAGTTCTTC

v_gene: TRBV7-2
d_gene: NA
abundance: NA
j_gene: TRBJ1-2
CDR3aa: CASSIGKNYGYTF
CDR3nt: TGTGCCAGCAGCATTGGCAAGAACTATGGCTACACCTTC

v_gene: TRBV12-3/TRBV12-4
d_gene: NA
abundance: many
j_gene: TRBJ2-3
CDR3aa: CASRSGTDTQYF
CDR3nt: TGTGCCAGCAGGTCAGGCACAGATACGCAGTATTTT

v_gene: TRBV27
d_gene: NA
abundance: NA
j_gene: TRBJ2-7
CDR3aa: CASSARSGAAYEQYF
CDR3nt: TGTGCCAGCAGTGCTCGCAGTGGAGCCGCCTACGAGCAGTACTTC

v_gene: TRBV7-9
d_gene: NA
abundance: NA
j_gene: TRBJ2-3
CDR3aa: CASSPAGPTDTQYF
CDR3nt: TGTGCCAGCAGCCCCGCGGGACCCACAGATACGCAGTATTTT

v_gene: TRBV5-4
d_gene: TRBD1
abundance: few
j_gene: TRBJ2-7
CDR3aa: CASSFPGTGNEQYF
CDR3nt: TGTGCCAGCAGCTTCCCCGGGACAGGGAACGAGCAGTACTTC

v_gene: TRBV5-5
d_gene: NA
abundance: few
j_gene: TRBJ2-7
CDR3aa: CASSKLPGQGSTYEQYF
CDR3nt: TGTGCCAGCAGCAAACTACCGGGACAAGGGTCAACCTACGAGCAGTACTTC

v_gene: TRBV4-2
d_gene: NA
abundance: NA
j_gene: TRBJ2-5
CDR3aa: CASSQGLAWETQYF
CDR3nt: TGTGCCAGCAGCCAAGGGCTAGCCTGGGAGACCCAGTACTTC

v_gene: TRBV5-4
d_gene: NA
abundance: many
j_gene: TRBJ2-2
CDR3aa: CASSLATGLGGELFF
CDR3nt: TGTGCCAGCAGCTTGGCGACAGGCTTAGGCGGGGAGCTGTTTTTT

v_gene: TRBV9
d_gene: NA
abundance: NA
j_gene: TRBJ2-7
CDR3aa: CASSTSSGFEQYF
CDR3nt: TGTGCCAGCAGCACCTCATCCGGGTTCGAGCAGTACTTC

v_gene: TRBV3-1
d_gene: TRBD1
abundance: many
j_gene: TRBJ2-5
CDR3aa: CASTQRDRQETQYF
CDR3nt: TGTGCCAGCACCCAGAGGGACAGACAAGAGACCCAGTACTTC

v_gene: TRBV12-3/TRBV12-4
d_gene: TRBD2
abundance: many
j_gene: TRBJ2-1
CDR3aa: CASSSPGLAANEQFF
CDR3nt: TGTGCCAGCAGCTCCCCGGGACTAGCGGCGAATGAGCAGTTCTTC

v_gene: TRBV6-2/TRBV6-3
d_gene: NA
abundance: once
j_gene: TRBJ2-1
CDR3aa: CASSYLYSVDEQFF
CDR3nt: TGTGCCAGCAGTTACCTTTATTCCGTCGATGAGCAGTTCTTC